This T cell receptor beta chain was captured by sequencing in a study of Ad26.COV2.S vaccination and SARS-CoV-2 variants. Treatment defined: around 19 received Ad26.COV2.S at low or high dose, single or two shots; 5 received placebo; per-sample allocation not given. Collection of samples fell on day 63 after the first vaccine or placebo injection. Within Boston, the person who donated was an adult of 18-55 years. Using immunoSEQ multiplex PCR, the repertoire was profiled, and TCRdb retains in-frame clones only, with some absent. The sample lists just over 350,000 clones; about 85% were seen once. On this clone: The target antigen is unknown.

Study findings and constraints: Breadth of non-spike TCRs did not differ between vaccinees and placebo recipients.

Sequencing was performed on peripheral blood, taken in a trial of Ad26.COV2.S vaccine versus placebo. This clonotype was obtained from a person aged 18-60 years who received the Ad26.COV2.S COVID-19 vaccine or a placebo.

The CDR3 DNA reads TGTGCCAGCAGCGGTATAGCGGGAGCTGGCACCGGGGAGCTGTTTTTT. This codes for CASSGIAGAGTGELFF. The gene calls are TRBV5-4 and TRBJ2-2; 9 positions agree with TRBD2. CDR1 and CDR2 from the germline V gene are SGHNT and YYREEE (reference sequence). The length of the CDR3 is 16 residues. Trimming removed 4 bases from V and 4 bases from J; junction bases left unmatched: 8. The whole variable domain, filled in from reference TRBV5-4 and TRBJ2-2, reads ETGVTQSPTHLIKTRGQQVTLRCSSQSGHNTVSWYQQALGQGPQFIFQYYREEENGRGNFPPRFSGLQFPNYSSELNVNALELDDSALYLCASSGIAGAGTGELFFGEGSRLTVL.